One and the same sample provided the 19 T cell receptor beta chains below, sequenced in a study of long-term antiretroviral therapy in people with HIV. This was the immunoSEQ v3.0 assay at survey level. Clones were sequenced by immunoSEQ multiplex PCR, and TCRdb holds only the in-frame ones, with some missing. This sample carries about 7,100 clones, around 80% of them seen once, and the ten largest clones take about 22%. Material: unsorted PBMCs, obtained 1.1 years after starting antiretroviral therapy. The receptors were gathered from a man aged 40-49 years with HIV.

The V gene is TRBV10-3, the J gene TRBJ2-7, with D hard to call. The CDR3 extends over 15 amino acids. Germline V CDR1 and CDR2: ENHRY, SYGVKD. Trimming took 4 bases from V and 3 from J, leaving 16 bases between them. CDR3 in amino acids: CAISGSDQPGYEQYF. CDR3 sequence (DNA): TGTGCCATCAGTGGATCGGACCAACCGGGCTACGAGCAGTACTTC.

The CDR3 coding sequence is TGTGCCAGCAGTCTAGCGGGGGAGAACACCGGGGAGCTGTTTTTT. Translated: CASSLAGENTGELFF. The chain couples TRBV2 to TRBJ2-2; 10 positions match TRBD2. CDR3 length: 15 amino acids. The junction had 1 base not matched to a gene; V was cut back by 5 bases and J by 1 base. CDR1 is SNHLY and CDR2 is FYNNEI in the germline V gene.

The gene calls are TRBV19 and TRBJ1-2, with D possibly matching TRBD1 (6 bases). The CDR3 sequence is 16 residues long. Per the germline V gene, CDR1 is LNHDA and CDR2 is SQIVND (reference sequence). Deletions cut 5 bases from V and 5 bases from J, with 21 bases between. DNA of the CDR3: TGTGCCAGTAGTTCCCCGGTTAGAACAGGGAGGTATGGCTACACCTTC. Its translation: CASSSPVRTGRYGYTF.

The chain couples TRBV5-4 to TRBJ2-1, with 7 positions matching TRBD1. V shed 6 bases, J shed 9 bases, and the junction held 6 bases outside the gene matches. This CDR3 region has 12 residues. The germline V gene has CDR1 SGHNT and CDR2 YYREEE (reference sequence). For the CDR3, the DNA is TGTGCCAGCATCGGACAGGTGGGTGAGCAGTTCTTC. Translating gives CASIGQVGEQFF.

The rearrangement uses TRBV28 and TRBJ1-5; TRBD1 might be the D (5 bases). CDR1 and CDR2 (germline): MDHEN, SYDVKM. Trimming cost V 3 bases and J 2 bases, with 11 bases left between them. The CDR3 length is 15 residues. The CDR3 is CASSFRGVGNQPQHF. The DNA for the CDR3 is TGTGCCAGCAGTTTTCGGGGGGTCGGCAATCAGCCCCAGCATTTT.

The chain recombines TRBV7-3 with TRBJ2-5, with D perhaps matching TRBD2 (5 bases). The V gene lost 6 bases and the J gene lost 2 bases, with 13 bases spanning the gap. Germline assignment: CDR1 SGHTA and CDR2 FQGTGA. This CDR3 is built from 14 residues. The DNA for the CDR3 is TGTGCCAGCAGTTCGGGTGGACTGCAAGAGACCCAGTACTTC. This codes for CASSSGGLQETQYF.

The chain is built from TRBV7-8 and TRBJ1-1; weak D call: TRBD1 (5 bases). The germline CDR1 and CDR2 sequences are SGHVS and FQNEAQ. This CDR3 is built from 19 residues. The V end lost 0 bases, the J end lost 2 bases, and 22 bases lay between the germline ends. CDR3 loop: CASSLARFLGQGRNTEAFF. The CDR3 DNA is TGTGCCAGCAGCTTAGCCCGCTTCCTGGGGCAGGGAAGAAACACTGAAGCTTTCTTT.

Regarding this clone: The same CDR3 also results from other DNA sequences found in this sample. V and J are TRBV18 and TRBJ2-1, with 8 bases identical to TRBD2. Germline V lookup: CDR1 KGHSH, CDR2 LQKENI. With 3 bases clipped from V and 6 bases from J, the junction kept 1 base outside the gene matches. CDR3 size: 13 residues. As DNA, the CDR3 is TGTGCCAGCTCACCCGGGGGGGCCAATGAGCAGTTCTTC. This encodes CASSPGGANEQFF.

The rearrangement uses TRBV19 and TRBJ2-7, with 7 bases lining up with TRBD1. Germline lookup yields CDR1 LNHDA and CDR2 SQIVND (reference sequence). V lost 5 bases and J lost 4; bases outside the gene matches: 8. The CDR3 sequence is 14 residues long. CDR3 bases: TGTGCCAGTAGTGTGGCAGGGGGTATGTACGAGCAGTACTTC. It codes for CASSVAGGMYEQYF. The full variable domain, in which reference TRBV19 and TRBJ2-7 provide the parts outside the CDR3, is DGGITQSPKYLFRKEGQNVTLSCEQNLNHDAMYWYRQDPGQGLRLIYYSQIVNDFQKGDIAEGYSVSREKKESFPLTVTSAQKNPTAFYLCASSVAGGMYEQYFGPGTRLTVT.

The rearrangement links TRBV27 to TRBJ2-7; D is possibly TRBD1 (6 bases). The CDR3 loop spans 13 amino acids. In germline, CDR1 is MNHEY, CDR2 SMNVEV (reference sequence). The V and J ends lost 6 bases and 9 bases respectively, with 18 bases between them. The DNA of the CDR3 is TGTGCCAGCAGCCCAACGTCACAGGGCGGGCAGTACTTC. This sequence encodes CASSPTSQGGQYF.

The V and J genes are TRBV13 and TRBJ2-7; D may be TRBD1 or TRBD2 (5 bases each). V lost 4 bases, J lost 3 bases, and 10 bases lay in between. This CDR3 spans 13 amino acids. Germline CDR1 is PRHDT and CDR2 is FYEKMQ (reference sequence). In DNA form, the CDR3 reads TGTGCCAGCAGCTCCCGGGACGGCTACGAGCAGTACTTC. This gives the protein CASSSRDGYEQYF.

The V and J genes are TRBV5-4 and TRBJ2-7; 9 nucleotides agree with TRBD2. The CDR3 has 15 amino acids. CDR1 and CDR2 (germline): SGHNT, YYREEE (reference sequence). J gave up 0 bases and V 5 bases, and 6 bases lay outside the gene matches. CDR3 coding DNA: TGTGCCAGCAGTCGCAATAGCGGGAGCTCCTACGAGCAGTACTTC. The encoded protein is CASSRNSGSSYEQYF.

The V gene is TRBV6-4, the J gene TRBJ2-2, with D tentatively TRBD1 (5 bases). Germline V gives CDR1 MRHNA, CDR2 SNTAGT. V lost 3 bases and J 3 bases, leaving 14 bases between the germline ends. The CDR3 totals 16 residues. The CDR3 nucleotides read TGTGCCAGCAGTGAAAGGCAGGGAACGGACACCGGGGAGCTGTTTTTT. Translated: CASSERQGTDTGELFF.

The CDR3 sequence: CASSLVAGGHEQYF. The CDR3 DNA is TGTGCCAGCAGTCTGGTGGCAGGGGGCCACGAGCAGTACTTC. The chain uses TRBV6-1 and TRBJ2-7; 8 bases line up with TRBD1. CDR3 length: 14 residues. The J segment lost 5 bases and the V segment lost 5 bases, leaving 8 bases of the junction unmatched. Germline V CDR1 and CDR2: MNHNS, SASEGT.

The V call is TRBV19, the J call TRBJ2-2; 9 positions agree with TRBD1. The ends lost 5 bases at V and 6 bases at J; junction bases unmatched: 4. This CDR3 contains 14 residues. CDR1 is LNHDA, CDR2 SQIVND, per germline (reference sequence). The CDR3 is CASSLRQGAGELFF. The CDR3 DNA reads as TGTGCCAGTAGTCTAAGACAGGGGGCCGGGGAGCTGTTTTTT.

The chain employs TRBV30 and TRBJ2-5; tentatively, D is TRBD2 (5 bases). The length of the CDR3 is 13 residues. Germline V gene data show CDR1 as GTSNPN and CDR2 as SVGIG (reference sequence). Trimming took 0 bases from V and 4 from J, leaving 9 bases between them. This chain's CDR3 is CAWSVLGGETQYF. The CDR3 DNA follows: TGTGCCTGGAGTGTACTAGGAGGAGAGACCCAGTACTTC.

By sample fraction, this clone is medium-sized. This likely comes from a read error, as the CDR3 has no conserved phenylalanine or tryptophan at its end. The DNA is omitted, as the CDR3 cannot be located on it reliably, and the CDR3 follows TCRdb's listing. This chain connects TRBV20-1 to TRBJ1-5. Per the germline V gene, CDR1 is DFQATT and CDR2 is SNEGSKA (reference sequence). The CDR3 is 11 amino acids long, termini counted. The chain's CDR3 is CSARDKGPGRY.

The CDR3 region is CASSSTSGRSYEQYF. The CDR3 coding sequence is TGTGCCAGCAGCTCAACCTCGGGACGGTCCTACGAGCAGTACTTC. The chain uses TRBV7-9 and TRBJ2-7, with D perhaps matching TRBD1 or TRBD2 (5 bases each). V lost 4 bases and J 1 base, leaving 14 bases between the germline ends. This CDR3 has 15 residues. Germline CDR1 reads SEHNR; CDR2 reads FQNEAQ (reference sequence). Combining the CDR3 with reference TRBV7-9 and TRBJ2-7 gives the whole variable domain DTGVSQNPRHKITKRGQNVTFRCDPISEHNRLYWYRQTLGQGPEFLTYFQNEAQLEKSRLLSDRFSAERPKGSFSTLEIQRTEQGDSAMYLCASSSTSGRSYEQYFGPGTRLTVT.

This chain connects TRBV7-9 to TRBJ2-1; possible D gene TRBD1, 6 bases. This CDR3 region has 14 residues. V lost 3 bases and J 5 bases, leaving 11 bases between the germline ends. Germline values: CDR1 SEHNR, CDR2 FQNEAQ (reference sequence). CDR3 sequence (DNA): TGTGCCAGCAGCTTGACACAGGGAGACAATGAGCAGTTCTTC. This sequence encodes CASSLTQGDNEQFF.